A single sample gave rise to the 8 T cell receptor beta chains below, sequenced in a study of human T cells and chemical hapten exposure. Documented time point: patch test 3, about 24 weeks after DPC sensitization. Stated treatment: therapeutic diphenylcyclopropenone sensitization with weekly scalp DPC. MiXCR, applied by TCRdb to the RACE reads, yields one record per CDR3 protein. The sample contains some 170,000 distinct CDR3 sequences, 25% to 30% of which appear only once. The specimen was whole blood, collected in connection with sensitization to the hapten diphenylcyclopropenone (DPC). Source of these receptors: a woman aged 18-35 years with alopecia areata. Some clones in this sample may be carry-over from other donors' samples.

The chain uses TRBV7-9 and TRBJ2-1, with a possible D match to TRBD1 (5 bases). CDR1 SEHNR and CDR2 FQNEAQ come from the germline V gene (reference sequence). Deletions cut 11 bases from V and 8 bases from J, with 19 bases between. This CDR3 region has 13 residues. The CDR3 sequence is CALHVGPTDEQFF. CDR3 nucleotides: TGTGCCTTACACGTAGGACCGACAGATGAGCAGTTCTTC.

This clonotype has a handful of counts. The chain carries TRBV20-1 and TRBJ2-5; 9 nucleotides align to TRBD1. This CDR3 comprises 11 residues. Germline lookup yields CDR1 DFQATT and CDR2 SNEGSKA (reference sequence). DNA for the CDR3: TGCAGGCCGGGACAGGGAGAGACCCAGTACTTC. Translating gives CRPGQGETQYF.

This clonotype was seen a few times. The chain uses TRBV7-9 and TRBJ2-1, with 10 bases lining up with TRBD2. V was pared by 1 base and J by 0 bases, with 6 bases of the junction left unmatched. The CDR3 has 18 residues. Germline-derived CDR1 and CDR2 are SEHNR and FQNEAQ (reference sequence). The CDR3 is CASSLGASGGYSYNEQFF. CDR3 in DNA: TGTGCCAGCAGCTTAGGTGCTAGCGGGGGATACTCCTACAATGAGCAGTTCTTC.

This clonotype was counted between two and nine times. The rearrangement links TRBV9 to TRBJ2-5; TRBD2 agrees at 8 bases. The CDR3 spans 15 residues. V dropped 0 bases and J dropped 5; count of bases not matched to a gene: 6. Per germline, CDR1 SGDLS and CDR2 YYNGEE. CDR3 sequence: CASSVAERERETQYF. The CDR3 nucleotides read TGTGCCAGCAGCGTAGCTGAGCGGGAGCGGGAGACCCAGTACTTC.

This chain joins TRBV7-2 and TRBJ2-7, with 7 bases aligning to TRBD2. Germline V CDR1 and CDR2: SGHTA, FQGNSA. V trimming: 5 bases; J trimming: 6 bases; junction bases outside the gene matches: 10. The CDR3 is made up of 14 amino acids. The CDR3 spells CASSPQRGGLEQYF. In nucleotides, the CDR3 is TGTGCCAGCAGCCCCCAGCGGGGAGGTCTCGAGCAGTACTTC.

The chain recombines TRBV4-1 with TRBJ2-7, with D possibly TRBD1 on 5 matching bases. The germline V and J ends were trimmed by 6 bases and 3 bases, with 15 bases remaining between them. This CDR3 spans 14 amino acids. Germline values: CDR1 MGHRA, CDR2 YSYEKL. DNA of the CDR3: TGCGCCAGCAGGGTGACAGCCTCTCTCTACGAGCAGTACTTC. Encoded protein: CASRVTASLYEQYF.

The chain combines TRBV4-3 with TRBJ2-7; D may be TRBD1 (6 bases). Germline V gene data show CDR1 as LGHNA and CDR2 as YSLEER. V was clipped by 3 bases and J by 3 bases, with 9 bases between them. The CDR3 loop spans 13 amino acids. The chain's CDR3 is CASSHADSYEQYF. The CDR3, as DNA: TGCGCCAGCAGCCACGCGGACAGCTACGAGCAGTACTTC.

The rearrangement uses TRBV5-6 and TRBJ2-7, with D perhaps being TRBD1 or TRBD2 (5 bases each). The CDR3 consists of 15 residues. Per germline, CDR1 SGHDT and CDR2 YYEEEE. Trimming removed 7 bases at V and 3 bases at J, with 20 bases between. Here the CDR3 DNA reads TGTGCCAGCGGCGGCAACCGGGACCACTTCTACGAGCAGTACTTC. Residues: CASGGNRDHFYEQYF.